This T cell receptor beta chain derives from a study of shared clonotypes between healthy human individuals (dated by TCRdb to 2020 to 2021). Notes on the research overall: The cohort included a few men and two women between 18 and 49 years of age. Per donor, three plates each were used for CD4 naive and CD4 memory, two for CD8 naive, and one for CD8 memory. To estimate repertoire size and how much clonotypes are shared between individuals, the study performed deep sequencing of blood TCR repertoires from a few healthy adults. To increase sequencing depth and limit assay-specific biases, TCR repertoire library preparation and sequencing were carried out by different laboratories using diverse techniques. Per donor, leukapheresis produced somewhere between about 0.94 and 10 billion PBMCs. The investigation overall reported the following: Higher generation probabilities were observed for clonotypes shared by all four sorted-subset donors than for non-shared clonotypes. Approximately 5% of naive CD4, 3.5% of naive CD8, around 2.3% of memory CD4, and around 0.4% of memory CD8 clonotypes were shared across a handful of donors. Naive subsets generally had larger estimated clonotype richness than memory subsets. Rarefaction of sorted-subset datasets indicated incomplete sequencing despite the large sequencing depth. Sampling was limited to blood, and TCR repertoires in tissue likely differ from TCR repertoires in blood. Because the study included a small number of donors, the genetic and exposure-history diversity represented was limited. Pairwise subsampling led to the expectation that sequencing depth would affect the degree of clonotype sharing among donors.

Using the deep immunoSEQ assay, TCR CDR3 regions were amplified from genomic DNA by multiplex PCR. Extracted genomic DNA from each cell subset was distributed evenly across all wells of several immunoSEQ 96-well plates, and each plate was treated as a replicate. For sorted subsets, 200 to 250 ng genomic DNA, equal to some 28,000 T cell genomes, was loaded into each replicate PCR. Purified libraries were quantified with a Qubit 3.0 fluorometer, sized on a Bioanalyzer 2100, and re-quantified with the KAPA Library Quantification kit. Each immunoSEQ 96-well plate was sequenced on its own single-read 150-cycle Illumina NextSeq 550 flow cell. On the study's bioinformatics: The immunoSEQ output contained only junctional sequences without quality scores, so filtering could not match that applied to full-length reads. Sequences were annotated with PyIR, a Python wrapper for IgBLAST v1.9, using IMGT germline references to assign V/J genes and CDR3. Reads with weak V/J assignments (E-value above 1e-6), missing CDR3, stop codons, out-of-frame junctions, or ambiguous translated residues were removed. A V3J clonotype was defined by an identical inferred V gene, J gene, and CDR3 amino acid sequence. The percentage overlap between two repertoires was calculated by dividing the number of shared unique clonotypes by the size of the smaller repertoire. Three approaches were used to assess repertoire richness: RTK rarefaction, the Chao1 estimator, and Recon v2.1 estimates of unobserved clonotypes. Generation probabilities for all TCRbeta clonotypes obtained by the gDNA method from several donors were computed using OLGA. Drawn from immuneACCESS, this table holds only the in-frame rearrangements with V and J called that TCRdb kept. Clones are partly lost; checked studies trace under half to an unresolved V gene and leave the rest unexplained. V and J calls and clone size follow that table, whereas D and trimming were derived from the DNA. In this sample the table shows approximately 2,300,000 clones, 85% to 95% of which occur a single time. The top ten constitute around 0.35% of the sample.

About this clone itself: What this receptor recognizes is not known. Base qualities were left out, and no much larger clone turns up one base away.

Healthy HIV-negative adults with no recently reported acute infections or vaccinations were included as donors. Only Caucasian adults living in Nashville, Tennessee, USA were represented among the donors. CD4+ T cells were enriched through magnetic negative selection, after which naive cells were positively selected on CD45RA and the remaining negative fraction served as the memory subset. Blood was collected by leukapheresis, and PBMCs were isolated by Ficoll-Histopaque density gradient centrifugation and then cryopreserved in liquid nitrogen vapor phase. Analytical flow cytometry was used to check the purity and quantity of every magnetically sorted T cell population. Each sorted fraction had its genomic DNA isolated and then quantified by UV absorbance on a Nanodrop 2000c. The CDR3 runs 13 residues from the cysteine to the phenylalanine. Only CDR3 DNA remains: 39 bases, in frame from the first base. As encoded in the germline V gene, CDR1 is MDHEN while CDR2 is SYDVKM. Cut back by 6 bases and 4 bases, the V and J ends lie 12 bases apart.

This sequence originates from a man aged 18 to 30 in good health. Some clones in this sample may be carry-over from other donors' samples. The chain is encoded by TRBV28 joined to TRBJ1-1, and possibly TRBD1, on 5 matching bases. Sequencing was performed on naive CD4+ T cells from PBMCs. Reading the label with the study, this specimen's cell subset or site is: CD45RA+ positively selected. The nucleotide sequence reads TGTGCCAGCAGGCCAGGGTCTGGCACTGAAGCTTTCTTT. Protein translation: CASRPGSGTEAFF.